The 31 T cell receptor beta chains in this list originate from one sample, sequenced in a study of blood T cell repertoires in COVID-19. Libraries were prepared by immunoSEQ multiplex PCR; TCRdb keeps only in-frame clonotypes and omits some of them. The sample consists of about 210,000 clones, 75% to 85% of them appearing once. Specimen: peripheral blood. These TCRs come from a woman in her sixties or seventies with COVID-19, enrolled during active disease.

The chain combines TRBV7-9 with TRBJ1-2; no firm D call. V was trimmed by 1 base and J by 4 bases, leaving 10 bases between them. This CDR3 comprises 14 residues. Germline-derived CDR1 and CDR2 are SEHNR and FQNEAQ (reference sequence). CDR3 DNA sequence: TGTGCCAGCAGCTTAGGCCCGACGGGCTATGGCTACACCTTC. Its protein product is CASSLGPTGYGYTF.

The genes are TRBV6-5 and TRBJ1-6; D not certain. V lost 0 bases and J lost 11, with 17 bases in between. The CDR3 runs 16 residues. Germline CDR1 reads MNHEY; CDR2 reads SVGAGI. For the CDR3, the DNA is TGTGCCAGCAGTTACTCTCGCCACCAAATCTCGGCACCCCTCCACTTT. Amino acid sequence: CASSYSRHQISAPLHF.

The rearrangement uses TRBV7-8 and TRBJ2-1, with a possible D match to TRBD1 (6 bases). The germline V and J ends were trimmed by 5 bases and 4 bases, with 9 bases remaining between them. Germline CDR1 reads SGHVS; CDR2 reads FQNEAQ. There are 13 residues in the CDR3. The CDR3 loop reads CASSLDSYNEQFF. The CDR3 DNA sequence: TGTGCCAGCAGCCTGGACAGTTACAATGAGCAGTTCTTC. The full variable domain, with the rest looked up from reference TRBV7-8 and TRBJ2-1, is GAGVSQSPRYKVAKRGQDVALRCDPISGHVSLFWYQQALGQGPEFLTYFQNEAQLDKSGLPSDRFFAERPEGSVSTLKIQRTQQEDSAVYLCASSLDSYNEQFFGPGTRLTVL.

This clone came up a few times. The chain recombines TRBV19 with TRBJ2-1; TRBD2 aligns across 7 bases. This CDR3 spans 19 amino acids. Germline V CDR1 and CDR2: LNHDA, SQIVND (reference sequence). The V segment lost 0 bases and the J segment 7 bases; nucleotides outside the gene matches: 18. CDR3 residues: CASSIDSPVVSGLRNEQFF. For the CDR3, the DNA is TGTGCCAGTAGTATAGATTCCCCCGTCGTTAGCGGGCTTAGGAATGAGCAGTTCTTC.

V is TRBV6-6 and J is TRBJ1-4; 11 bases are shared with TRBD1. Trimming removed 6 bases from V and 4 bases from J; junction bases left unmatched: 4. CDR3 length: 15 residues. Germline assignment: CDR1 MNHNY and CDR2 SVGAGI (reference sequence). In nucleotides, the CDR3 is TGTGCCAGCAGACGCGGGACAGGGGGTAATGAAAAACTGTTTTTT. Its translation is CASRRGTGGNEKLFF.

The chain joins TRBV10-3 to TRBJ2-1; D call uncertain. The CDR3 spans 11 residues. In germline, CDR1 is ENHRY, CDR2 SYGVKD. Trimming stripped 2 bases from V and 9 bases from J, with 5 bases between. The CDR3 sequence is CAISEHGEQFF. As DNA, the CDR3 is TGTGCCATCAGTGAGCACGGTGAGCAGTTCTTC.

The rearrangement uses TRBV5-6 and TRBJ1-6; possible D gene TRBD1, 5 bases. Trimming took off 7 bases at V and 4 bases at J, with 15 bases between the two ends. Per germline, CDR1 SGHDT and CDR2 YYEEEE. This CDR3 spans 15 amino acids. CDR3 nucleotide sequence: TGTGCCAGCCAAGACAGTTACCTATATAATTCACCCCTCCACTTT. Protein: CASQDSYLYNSPLHF.

The chain recombines TRBV27 with TRBJ1-5, with no clear D. V gave up 1 base and J gave up 7 bases, with 17 bases separating them. Germline CDR1 and CDR2: MNHEY and SMNVEV (reference sequence). The CDR3 consists of 16 residues. The CDR3 region is CASSLFRPPEGQPQHF. DNA for the CDR3: TGTGCCAGCAGTTTATTCAGGCCCCCTGAGGGACAGCCCCAGCATTTT.

The J gene is TRBJ1-2, the V gene TRBV3-1 (or the pseudogene TRBV3-2); the D is unclear. There are 14 residues in the CDR3. Per the germline V gene, CDR1 is LGHDT and CDR2 is YNNKEL (reference sequence). Trimming left V 3 bases short and J 3 bases short, with 11 bases between. CDR3 nucleotide sequence: TGTGCCAGCAGCCAGCCGGAGCCCCACTATGGCTACACCTTC. This encodes CASSQPEPHYGYTF.

The V call is TRBV5-4, the J call TRBJ1-1; the match to TRBD1 covers 7 bases. V lost 4 bases, J lost 4 bases, and 7 bases stayed unmatched. Germline V gene sequence: CDR1 SGHNT, CDR2 YYREEE (reference sequence). This CDR3 region has 14 residues. CDR3 residues: CASSLMDRSTEAFF. The CDR3, as DNA: TGTGCCAGCAGCCTAATGGACAGGTCCACTGAAGCTTTCTTT.

This clone was found a few times. The rearrangement joins TRBV30 to TRBJ2-1; TRBD2 matches at 11 bases. CDR1 and CDR2 (germline): GTSNPN, SVGIG (reference sequence). The trim removed 3 bases at V and 4 bases at J, leaving 5 bases unmatched. CDR3 length: 15 residues. The CDR3 DNA sequence: TGTGCCTGGAGAATTGGACTAGCGGGTTACAATGAGCAGTTCTTC. Protein: CAWRIGLAGYNEQFF.

The chain has TRBV12-3 or TRBV12-4 and TRBJ1-1; TRBD1 aligns across 8 bases. J was trimmed by 3 bases and V by 3 bases; bases with no gene match: 0. CDR3 size: 13 residues. This chain's CDR3 is CASSLDRDTEAFF. As DNA, the CDR3 is TGTGCCAGCAGTTTGGACAGGGACACTGAAGCTTTCTTT.

This clone was detected once. The rearrangement links TRBV6-5 to TRBJ1-5; TRBD1 might be the D (5 bases). This CDR3 has 15 amino acids. Trimming removed 7 bases from V and 6 bases from J, with 19 bases in between. The germline gives CDR1 MNHEY, CDR2 SVGAGI. The CDR3, as DNA: TGTGCCAGCAACCCCACGGGCTTCGGGGGTCAGCCCCAGCATTTT. This sequence encodes CASNPTGFGGQPQHF.

The V call is TRBV11-1, the J call TRBJ2-3, with TRBD2 matching 8 bases. Germline assignment: CDR1 SGHAT and CDR2 FQDESV (reference sequence). This CDR3 comprises 13 residues. V gave up 7 bases and J gave up 4 bases; unmatched junction bases: 4. The CDR3 sequence is CASNRGGSDTQYF. Written as DNA, the CDR3 is TGTGCCAGCAACCGCGGGGGGTCAGATACGCAGTATTTT.

The rearrangement joins TRBV29-1 to TRBJ2-3, with 11 bases that match TRBD2. After removal of 7 bases from V and 6 bases from J, the junction contained 9 bases not matched to a gene. Germline loops: CDR1 SQVTM, CDR2 ANQGSEA. The CDR3 spans 14 residues. CDR3 in amino acids: CSATLAGGVDTQYF. The CDR3 DNA sequence: TGCAGCGCCACCTTAGCGGGAGGGGTGGATACGCAGTATTTT.

V gene TRBV4-1 combines with J gene TRBJ1-2, with D possibly being TRBD1 (6 bases). Germline V gene data show CDR1 as MGHRA and CDR2 as YSYEKL. The CDR3 has 14 amino acids. V was cut by 0 bases and J by 4 bases, with 9 bases left in between. In DNA, the CDR3 is TGCGCCAGCAGCCAAGATCAGGGGAGCTATGGCTACACCTTC. Translated: CASSQDQGSYGYTF.

CDR3 sequence (DNA): TGTGCCAGCTCACCATCGGGTACCCCCTACGAGCAGTACTTC. Translating it yields CASSPSGTPYEQYF. The V and J genes are TRBV18 and TRBJ2-7; D gene unclear. Germline V gives CDR1 KGHSH, CDR2 LQKENI. The V gene lost 2 bases and the J gene lost 2 bases, with 10 bases spanning the gap. This CDR3 has 14 residues.

The chain uses TRBV5-4 and TRBJ1-1, with 7 bases identical to TRBD1. The CDR3 contains 15 residues. Trimming cost V 1 base and J 1 base; bases outside gene matches: 4. From germline, CDR1 is SGHNT and CDR2 YYREEE (reference sequence). The CDR3 nucleotides read TGTGCCAGCAGCTTGTTCGACAGGGAGAACACTGAAGCTTTCTTT. Translating gives CASSLFDRENTEAFF.

The J gene is TRBJ2-1, the V gene TRBV7-3, with 8 bases matching TRBD1. V lost 4 bases, J lost 9 bases, and 17 bases stayed unmatched. This CDR3 is 17 amino acids long. Looked up from germline, CDR1 is SGHTA and CDR2 is FQGTGA. This chain's CDR3 is CASSSLPHRGSFGEQFF. DNA for the CDR3: TGTGCCAGCAGCTCCCTCCCCCACAGGGGGTCCTTCGGTGAGCAGTTCTTC.

The rearrangement joins TRBV29-1 to TRBJ1-2, with 7 bases that match TRBD1. Germline V CDR1 and CDR2: SQVTM, ANQGSEA. Unmatched junction bases numbered 8, after V lost 4 bases and J lost 6 bases. The CDR3 runs 13 residues. This chain's CDR3 is CSVGKGALDGYTF. The CDR3 DNA follows: TGCAGCGTTGGAAAGGGGGCTCTTGATGGCTACACCTTC.

CDR3 DNA sequence: TGCGCCAGCAGCGAACAGGGTCCCGGGCAGCCCCAGCATTTT. Its protein product is CASSEQGPGQPQHF. The chain employs TRBV5-1 and TRBJ1-5, with D maybe TRBD1 (6 bases). The V end lost 4 bases, the J end lost 7 bases, and 15 bases lay between the germline ends. Per germline, CDR1 SGHRS and CDR2 YFSETQ. The CDR3 length is 14 residues.

The count of this clone is one. The J gene is TRBJ1-1, the V gene TRBV20-1; D is unresolved. CDR3 length: 11 residues. Germline V lookup: CDR1 DFQATT, CDR2 SNEGSKA (reference sequence). V was shortened by 4 bases and J by 1 base, with 4 bases between the two germline ends. CDR3 sequence: CSATGNTEAFF. The CDR3 DNA sequence: TGCAGTGCTACCGGGAACACTGAAGCTTTCTTT.

The chain carries TRBV5-6 and TRBJ2-7; TRBD2 agrees at 9 bases. The CDR3 spans 18 residues. The V and J ends lost 1 base and 3 bases, in that order; junction bases with no gene match: 14. Germline V gene data show CDR1 as SGHDT and CDR2 as YYEEEE. CDR3 in DNA: TGTGCCAGCAGCTTGTCTAGCGGAGTTAGCGGGAGAGTCTACGAGCAGTACTTC. Its translation is CASSLSSGVSGRVYEQYF. The full variable domain, rest sourced from reference TRBV5-6 and TRBJ2-7, is DAGVTQSPTHLIKTRGQQVTLRCSPKSGHDTVSWYQQALGQGPQFIFQYYEEEERQRGNFPDRFSGHQFPNYSSELNVNALLLGDSALYLCASSLSSGVSGRVYEQYFGPGTRLTVT.

This chain connects TRBV13 to TRBJ2-5; 9 bases align to TRBD2. The junction had 9 bases not matched to a gene; V was cut back by 5 bases and J by 5 bases. The CDR3 has 15 amino acids. Per germline, CDR1 PRHDT and CDR2 FYEKMQ (reference sequence). The DNA for the CDR3 is TGTGCCAGCAGCAAAACGACTAGCGGACGGGAGACCCAGTACTTC. Translating gives CASSKTTSGRETQYF.

This chain joins TRBV11-3 and TRBJ1-2, with D hard to call. This CDR3 contains 13 residues. The V end was cut by 3 bases, the J end by 4 bases, with 9 bases between. Germline V gene lookup returns CDR1 SGHNT and CDR2 YENEEA. CDR3: CASSFGMLYGYTF. Here the CDR3 DNA reads TGTGCCAGCAGCTTTGGCATGCTCTATGGCTACACCTTC. Combining the CDR3 with reference TRBV11-3 and TRBJ1-2 gives the whole variable domain EAGVVQSPRYKIIEKKQPVAFWCNPISGHNTLYWYLQNLGQGPELLIRYENEEAVDDSQLPKDRFSAERLKGVDSTLKIQPAELGDSAVYLCASSFGMLYGYTFGSGTRLTVV.

V gene TRBV7-9 combines with J gene TRBJ2-7; no clear D gene. The CDR3 totals 14 residues. Germline CDR1 SEHNR, CDR2 FQNEAQ (reference sequence). V lost 4 bases and J lost 2, with 12 bases in between. The CDR3 region has the DNA TGTGCCAGCAGCTCGGCAGGTGGCCCCTACGAGCAGTACTTC. Translated: CASSSAGGPYEQYF.

This clone has more than one count but fewer than ten. The rearrangement links TRBV3-1 (or the pseudogene TRBV3-2) to TRBJ1-3; D call uncertain. V was pared by 0 bases and J by 0 bases, with 6 bases between. The CDR3 sequence is 15 residues long. CDR1 is LGHDT, CDR2 YNNKEL, per germline (reference sequence). The CDR3 DNA follows: TGTGCCAGCAGCCAAGATCGTTCCTCTGGAAACACCATATATTTT. It yields the protein CASSQDRSSGNTIYF.

In this sample, this clone turned up once. V and J are TRBV29-1 and TRBJ1-2; 7 bases line up with TRBD1. Germline lookup yields CDR1 SQVTM and CDR2 ANQGSEA. CDR3 size: 11 residues. The CDR3 coding sequence is TGCACAATGGAAGGGGGCGATGGCTACACCTTC. Amino acid sequence: CTMEGGDGYTF.

This clone was found a few times. The chain combines TRBV28 with TRBJ1-2; D unresolved. V lost 2 bases and J lost 6, with 10 bases in between. CDR1 is MDHEN and CDR2 is SYDVKM in the germline V gene. The CDR3 is 13 residues long. CDR3 nucleotide sequence: TGTGCCAGCAGTTTAGTCTCGCGGGATGGCTACACCTTC. It yields the protein CASSLVSRDGYTF.

The chain combines TRBV2 with TRBJ1-1; D may be TRBD1 (5 bases). The V gene lost 2 bases and the J gene lost 1 base, with 5 bases spanning the gap. CDR3 length: 13 amino acids. CDR1 and CDR2 from the germline V gene are SNHLY and FYNNEI. CDR3 residues: CASSEQGNTEAFF. The CDR3 DNA reads as TGTGCCAGCAGTGAACAGGGGAACACTGAAGCTTTCTTT. Full variable domain (rest looked up from reference TRBV2 and TRBJ1-1): EPEVTQTPSHQVTQMGQEVILRCVPISNHLYFYWYRQILGQKVEFLVSFYNNEISEKSEIFDDQFSVERPDGSNFTLKIRSTKLEDSAMYFCASSEQGNTEAFFGQGTRLTVV.

The chain carries TRBV11-2 and TRBJ1-1; no reliable D call. The CDR3 covers 17 residues. V lost 2 bases and J lost 7, with 23 bases in between. Germline V gene data show CDR1 as SGHAT and CDR2 as FQNNGV. CDR3 DNA: TGTGCCAGCAGCTTAAACAAACCTGGCATGCCCTCCATTGAAGCTTTCTTT. It translates to CASSLNKPGMPSIEAFF.